The 20 T cell receptor beta chains listed next were all sequenced from one sample in a study of T cells after yellow fever vaccination. TCRdb itself ran the 5' RACE reads through MiXCR, one entry per CDR3 protein. Counted here are hundreds of thousands of distinct CDR3 sequences, around a sixth occurring once; the ten biggest clones make up over 15%. The source material was PBMCs, sampled before the yellow fever booster vaccination. These receptors all stem from a man younger than 35 who received the YFV17D yellow fever vaccine.

This chain links TRBV12-3 or TRBV12-4 with TRBJ2-1, with D unresolved. V dropped 3 bases and J dropped 2 bases, with 8 bases sitting between them. The CDR3 is made up of 14 amino acids. CDR3 nucleotide sequence: TGTGCCAGCAGTTTCGCGAACGCCTACAATGAGCAGTTCTTC. This translates into CASSFANAYNEQFF.

The CDR3 DNA reads TGTGCCGTAACACAGGGCTACGAGCAGTACTTC. As protein: CAVTQGYEQYF. The chain has TRBV10-3 and TRBJ2-7; D may be TRBD1 (6 bases). V was trimmed by 11 bases and J by 3 bases, leaving 11 bases between them. Germline-derived CDR1 and CDR2 are ENHRY and SYGVKD. This CDR3 has 11 amino acids.

The chain carries TRBV12-3 or TRBV12-4 and TRBJ1-1; a weak D match, TRBD1 (6 bases). This CDR3 spans 15 amino acids. V gave up 2 bases and J gave up 4 bases, with 14 bases separating them. The CDR3 protein is CASSLRYREGTEAFF. The CDR3 DNA follows: TGTGCCAGCAGTTTAAGGTACAGGGAGGGCACTGAAGCTTTCTTT.

This clonotype was picked up a small number of times. The CDR3 reads CASSPLQQPDTQYF. The CDR3 region has the DNA TGTGCCAGCAGTCCCCTGCAGCAACCAGATACGCAGTATTTT. The chain recombines TRBV28 with TRBJ2-3; D gene uncertain. The germline V gene encodes CDR1 MDHEN and CDR2 SYDVKM. The CDR3 spans 14 residues. Deletions cut 5 bases from V and 4 bases from J, with 13 bases between.

J is TRBJ2-3 and V is TRBV6-2 or TRBV6-3, with no clear D. The CDR3 extends over 15 amino acids. The V end was cut by 2 bases, the J end by 0 bases, with 9 bases between. The germline V gene has CDR1 MNHEY and CDR2 SVGEGT. CDR3 nucleotides: TGTGCCAGCAGTTACCTCATGACTAGCACAGATACGCAGTATTTT. Its translation: CASSYLMTSTDTQYF.

Points on this clonotype: At one of its ends the junction is not consistent with the germline gene, which may arise from a read error. The CDR3 nucleotides are TGTGCCAGCAGTTACTCCTTCGCCGACAAGACATATTTT. This codes for CASSYSFADKTYF. V is TRBV6-2 or TRBV6-3 and J is TRBJ1-4; D unresolved. There are 13 residues in the CDR3. Germline assignment: CDR1 MNHEY and CDR2 SVGEGT.

CDR3 amino acids: CASSSVRSYGYTF. CDR3 nucleotides: TGTGCCAGCAGTTCGGTACGCTCCTATGGCTACACCTTC. This chain uses TRBV6-5 with TRBJ1-2; D gene ambiguous. The CDR3 length is 13 residues. The germline gives CDR1 MNHEY, CDR2 SVGAGI. V was clipped by 4 bases and J by 4 bases, with 10 bases between them.

The rearrangement uses TRBV20-1 and TRBJ2-5; D is perhaps TRBD1 (5 bases). Per germline, CDR1 DFQATT and CDR2 SNEGSKA (reference sequence). The V gene lost 8 bases and the J gene lost 5 bases, with 18 bases spanning the gap. The CDR3 spans 13 residues. DNA of the CDR3: TGCAGTATTGGGCCCCCACCAGGGGAGACCCAGTACTTC. Its protein product is CSIGPPPGETQYF.

The chain employs TRBV7-2 and TRBJ2-7; TRBD2 aligns across 12 bases. Unmatched junction bases numbered 5, after V lost 9 bases and J lost 2 bases. The CDR3 is 14 amino acids. Germline V gene sequence: CDR1 SGHTA, CDR2 FQGNSA. In DNA, the CDR3 is TGTGCCAGTGCCCTAGCGGGGGGGGCCTACGAGCAGTACTTC. It translates to CASALAGGAYEQYF. The variable domain in full, completed from reference TRBV7-2 and TRBJ2-7, reads GAGVSQSPSNKVTEKGKDVELRCDPISGHTALYWYRQSLGQGLEFLIYFQGNSAPDKSGLPSDRFSAERTGGSVSTLTIQRTQQEDSAVYLCASALAGGAYEQYFGPGTRLTVT.

The chain employs TRBV7-2 and TRBJ1-2, with 8 bases aligning to TRBD1. The CDR3 is 15 residues long. Losses at the gene ends were 5 bases for V and 6 bases for J; bases not matched to a gene: 11. Looked up from germline, CDR1 is SGHTA and CDR2 is FQGNSA. CDR3 bases: TGTGCCAGCAGCCCTCGGACAGGGACAATGCATGGCTACACCTTC. Translation: CASSPRTGTMHGYTF.

The CDR3 spells CSVDRDGTSYNEQFF. For the CDR3, the DNA is TGCAGCGTTGACCGGGACGGGACATCCTACAATGAGCAGTTCTTC. V is TRBV29-1 and J is TRBJ2-1; tentatively, D is TRBD1 (6 bases). CDR1 is SQVTM, CDR2 ANQGSEA, per germline. Deletions cut 3 bases from V and 1 base from J, with 13 bases between. This CDR3 is 15 amino acids long.

Of note for this clonotype: A junction end diverges from the germline sequence, so it may reflect a read error. J is TRBJ1-2 and V is TRBV6-5; maybe TRBD1 (5 bases). Germline lookup yields CDR1 MNHEY and CDR2 SVGAGI. The CDR3 is 13 residues long. The CDR3 DNA sequence: TGTGCCAGCAGTCACTCAGGGAAGGATGGCTACACCTTC. Protein: CASSHSGKDGYTF.

This clonotype was seen more than once but under ten times. V is TRBV6-5 and J is TRBJ2-7; D tentatively fits TRBD1 or TRBD2 (5 bases each). Germline CDR1 is MNHEY and CDR2 is SVGAGI. The CDR3 covers 12 residues. V gave up 2 bases and J gave up 6 bases, with 8 bases separating them. The CDR3 here is CASSYIGAEQYF. CDR3 sequence (DNA): TGTGCCAGCAGTTACATCGGGGCCGAGCAGTACTTC.

There are a few counts of this clonotype. The genes are TRBV6-5 and TRBJ1-1; D ambiguous. This CDR3 has 15 amino acids. CDR1 MNHEY and CDR2 SVGAGI come from the germline V gene. The V end lost 5 bases, the J end lost 4 bases, and 17 bases lay between the germline ends. CDR3 protein: CASSPVGPRFTEAFF. DNA of the CDR3: TGTGCCAGCAGTCCCGTTGGACCGCGGTTCACTGAAGCTTTCTTT.

This clonotype was detected ten times or more. The chain combines TRBV7-9 with TRBJ1-5, with 7 bases that match TRBD1. The CDR3 totals 15 residues. V dropped 5 bases and J dropped 6; count of bases not matched to a gene: 10. Germline assignment: CDR1 SEHNR and CDR2 FQNEAQ (reference sequence). CDR3 nucleotides: TGTGCCAGCAGCCCCGGACAGGCTGGTAGTCAGCCCCAGCATTTT. Its protein is CASSPGQAGSQPQHF.

This clonotype occurred many times. The V and J genes are TRBV7-2 and TRBJ2-2, with D uncertain. Looked up from germline, CDR1 is SGHTA and CDR2 is FQGNSA. V was clipped by 0 bases and J by 6 bases, with 11 bases between them. The CDR3 totals 15 residues. DNA of the CDR3: TGTGCCAGCAGCTTAGCCCTAGATCTCGCCGGGGAGCTGTTTTTT. Its translation is CASSLALDLAGELFF.

The gene calls are TRBV20-1 and TRBJ2-1; the match to TRBD2 covers 12 bases. The V segment lost 5 bases and the J segment 9 bases; nucleotides outside the gene matches: 5. Germline V gene data show CDR1 as DFQATT and CDR2 as SNEGSKA (reference sequence). CDR3 length: 13 residues. CDR3 bases: TGCAGTGCTCCAGGACTAGCGGGGAGTGAGCAGTTCTTC. Its translation is CSAPGLAGSEQFF.

The V call is TRBV5-1, the J call TRBJ2-1; D is perhaps TRBD1 (5 bases). Per the germline V gene, CDR1 is SGHRS and CDR2 is YFSETQ. This CDR3 region has 11 residues. V dropped 3 bases and J dropped 13 bases, with 11 bases sitting between them. The CDR3 region is CASSSQGRQFF. The CDR3 DNA reads as TGCGCCAGCAGCTCCCAGGGTCGCCAGTTCTTC.

This clonotype occurred a few times. The CDR3: CASSPHEAQPQHF. Written as DNA, the CDR3 is TGTGCCAGCAGCCCCCACGAGGCTCAGCCCCAGCATTTT. The chain recombines TRBV12-3 or TRBV12-4 with TRBJ1-5; D gene uncertain. V was shortened by 6 bases and J by 6 bases, with 12 bases between the two germline ends. The CDR3 totals 13 residues.

This clonotype was detected only a few times. CDR3 sequence reads: CASSVDPGTSGGDTQYF. CDR3 in DNA: TGTGCCAGCAGCGTAGACCCCGGGACTAGCGGGGGAGATACGCAGTATTTT. The genes are TRBV9 and TRBJ2-3; 14 bases map to TRBD2. The germline CDR1 and CDR2 sequences are SGDLS and YYNGEE. The V and J ends lost 0 bases and 5 bases, in that order; junction bases with no gene match: 5. This CDR3 spans 17 amino acids. Based on the CDR3 plus reference TRBV9 and TRBJ2-3, the full variable domain is DSGVTQTPKHLITATGQRVTLRCSPRSGDLSVYWYQQSLDQGLQFLIQYYNGEERAKGNILERFSAQQFPDLHSELNLSSLELGDSALYFCASSVDPGTSGGDTQYFGPGTRLTVL.